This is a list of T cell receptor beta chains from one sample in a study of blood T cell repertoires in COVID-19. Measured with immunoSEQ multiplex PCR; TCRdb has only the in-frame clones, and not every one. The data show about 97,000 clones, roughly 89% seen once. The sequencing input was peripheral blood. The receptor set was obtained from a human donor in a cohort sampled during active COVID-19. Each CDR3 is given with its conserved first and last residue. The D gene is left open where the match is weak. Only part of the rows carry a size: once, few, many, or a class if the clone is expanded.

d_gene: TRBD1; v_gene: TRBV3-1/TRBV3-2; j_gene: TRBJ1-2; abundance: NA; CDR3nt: TGTGCCAGCAGCCAAGCCGGACAGGGGATCTACACCTTC; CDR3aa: CASSQAGQGIYTF
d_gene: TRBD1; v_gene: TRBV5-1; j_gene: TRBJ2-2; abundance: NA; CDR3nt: TGCGCCAGCAGCCCGACAGGGACCGGGGAGCTGTTTTTT; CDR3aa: CASSPTGTGELFF
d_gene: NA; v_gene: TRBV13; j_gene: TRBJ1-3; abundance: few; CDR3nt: TGTGCCAGCAGCCCACTGGGCAGGGGCTCGTCTGGAAACACCATATATTTT; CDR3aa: CASSPLGRGSSGNTIYF
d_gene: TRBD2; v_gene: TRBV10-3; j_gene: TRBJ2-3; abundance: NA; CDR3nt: TGTGCCATCAGTGAGGTAGCGGGAGGGCGCACAGATACGCAGTATTTT; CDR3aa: CAISEVAGGRTDTQYF
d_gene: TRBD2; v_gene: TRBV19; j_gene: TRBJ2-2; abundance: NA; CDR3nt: TGTGCCAGTACCGTAGCGGGGACCTACACCGGGGAGCTGTTTTTT; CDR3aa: CASTVAGTYTGELFF
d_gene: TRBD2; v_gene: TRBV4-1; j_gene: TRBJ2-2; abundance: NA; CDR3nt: TGCGCCAGCAGCCAAGTTGTGCCTAGCGGGAGGGCCCACACCGGGGAGCTGTTTTTT; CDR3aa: CASSQVVPSGRAHTGELFF
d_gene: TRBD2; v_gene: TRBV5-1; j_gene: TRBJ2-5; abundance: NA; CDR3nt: TGCGCCAGCAGCTTTAGGACTAGCGGGGGGGAGACCCAGTACTTC; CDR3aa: CASSFRTSGGETQYF
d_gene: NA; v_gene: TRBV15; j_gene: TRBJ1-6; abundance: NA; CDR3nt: TGTGCCACCAGCAGGGTACAGGGTGGCAATTCACCCCTCCACTTT; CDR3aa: CATSRVQGGNSPLHF
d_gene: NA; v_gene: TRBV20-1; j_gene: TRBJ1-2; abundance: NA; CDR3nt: TGCAGGGCCCCCAGATCCTATGGCTACACCTTC; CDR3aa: CRAPRSYGYTF
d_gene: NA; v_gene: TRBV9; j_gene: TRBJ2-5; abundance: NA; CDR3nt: TGTGCCAGCAGCGTAGGCGGGCCAGGGGGGCAGGAGACCCAGTACTTC; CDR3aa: CASSVGGPGGQETQYF
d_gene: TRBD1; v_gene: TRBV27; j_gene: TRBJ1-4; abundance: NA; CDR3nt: TGTGCCAGCAGTGCCAAGACAGGGAGTAATGAAAAACTGTTTTTT; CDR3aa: CASSAKTGSNEKLFF
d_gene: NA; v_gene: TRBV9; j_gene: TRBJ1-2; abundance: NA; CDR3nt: TGTGCCAGCAGCGTAGCGGGTGACAGCAACTATGGCTACACCTTC; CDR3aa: CASSVAGDSNYGYTF
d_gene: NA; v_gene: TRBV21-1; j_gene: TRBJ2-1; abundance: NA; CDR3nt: TGTGCCAGCAGCACCGTCCGGGGGTTCGACAATGAGCAGTTCTTC; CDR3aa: CASSTVRGFDNEQFF
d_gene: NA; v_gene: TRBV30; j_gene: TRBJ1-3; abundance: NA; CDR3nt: TGTGCCTGGAAAGAGAGCTCTGGAAACACCATATATTTT; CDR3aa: CAWKESSGNTIYF
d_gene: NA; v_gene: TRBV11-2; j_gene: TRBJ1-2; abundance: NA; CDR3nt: TGTGCCAGCAGCTTAGGACTTATGGACTATGGCTACACCTTC; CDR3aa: CASSLGLMDYGYTF
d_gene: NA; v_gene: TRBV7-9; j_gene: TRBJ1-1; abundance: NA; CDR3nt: TGTGCCAGCAGCCCACAGGAAATTTGGCCGAACACTGAAGCTTTCTTT; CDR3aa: CASSPQEIWPNTEAFF
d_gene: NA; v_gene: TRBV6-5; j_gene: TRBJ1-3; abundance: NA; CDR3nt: TGTGCCAGCAGTTACAGTAGGGGGAGAAGTGGAAACACCATATATTTT; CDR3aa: CASSYSRGRSGNTIYF
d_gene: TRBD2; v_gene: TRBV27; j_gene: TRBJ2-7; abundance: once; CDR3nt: TGTGCCAGCAGTTTATCCGGGACTAGCGCCTTCTACGAGCAGTACTTC; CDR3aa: CASSLSGTSAFYEQYF
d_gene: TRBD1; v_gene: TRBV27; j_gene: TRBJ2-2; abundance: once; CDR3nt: TGTGCCAGCAGTTTTGACAGGGGGCATTATACCGGGGAGCTGTTTTTT; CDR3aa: CASSFDRGHYTGELFF
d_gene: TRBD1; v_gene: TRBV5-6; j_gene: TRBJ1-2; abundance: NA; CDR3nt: TGTGCCAGCAGCTTGGTGGCAGGGGGCGCGTACTATGGCTACACCTTC; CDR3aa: CASSLVAGGAYYGYTF
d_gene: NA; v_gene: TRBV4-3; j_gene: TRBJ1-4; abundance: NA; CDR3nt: TGCGCCAGCAGCCAAGAAATCGGAGAAAATGAAAAACTGTTTTTT; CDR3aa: CASSQEIGENEKLFF
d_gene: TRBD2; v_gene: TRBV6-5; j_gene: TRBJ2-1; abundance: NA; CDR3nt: TGTGCCACCCGAGCGGGGGGGGCCTACAATGAGCAGTTCTTC; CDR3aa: CATRAGGAYNEQFF
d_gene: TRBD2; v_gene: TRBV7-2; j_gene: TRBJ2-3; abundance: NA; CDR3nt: TGTGCCAGCAGCTTACGTTGGACTAGCGTTTATAGCACAGATACGCAGTATTTT; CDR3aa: CASSLRWTSVYSTDTQYF
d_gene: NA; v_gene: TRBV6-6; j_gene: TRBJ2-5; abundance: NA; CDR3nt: TGTGCCAGCAGGAGGGAGACCCAGTACTTC; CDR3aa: CASRRETQYF
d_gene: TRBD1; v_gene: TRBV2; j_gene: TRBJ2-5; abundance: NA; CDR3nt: TGTGCCAGCAAGACAGGGGACGAGACCCAGTACTTC; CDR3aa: CASKTGDETQYF
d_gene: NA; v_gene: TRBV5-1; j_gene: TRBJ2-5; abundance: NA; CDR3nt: TGCGCCAGCAGCCCGGGACAAAGGGGTGGGGAGACCCAGTACTTC; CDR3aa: CASSPGQRGGETQYF
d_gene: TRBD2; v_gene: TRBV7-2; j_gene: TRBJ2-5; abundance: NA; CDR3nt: TGTGCCAGCAGCTTAGCAGAGCTAGCGGGACAAGAGACCCAGTACTTC; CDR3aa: CASSLAELAGQETQYF
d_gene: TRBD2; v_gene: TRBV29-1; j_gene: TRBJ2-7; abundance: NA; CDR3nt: TGCAGCGTGACTAGCACCTACGAGCAGTACTTC; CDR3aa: CSVTSTYEQYF
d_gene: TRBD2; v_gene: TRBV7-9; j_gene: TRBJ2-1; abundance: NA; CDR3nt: TGTGCCAGCAGCTCTAGCGGGAGGGCCGGTTACTACAATGAGCAGTTCTTC; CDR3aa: CASSSSGRAGYYNEQFF
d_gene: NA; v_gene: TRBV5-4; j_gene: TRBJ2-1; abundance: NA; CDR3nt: TGTGCCAGCAGCCGTGAGGGCCCCACCTACAATGAGCAGTTCTTC; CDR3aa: CASSREGPTYNEQFF
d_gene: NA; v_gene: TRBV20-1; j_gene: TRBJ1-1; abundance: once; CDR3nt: TGCAGTGCTCCCGGTGCATCTGGAGCTTTCTTT; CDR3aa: CSAPGASGAFF